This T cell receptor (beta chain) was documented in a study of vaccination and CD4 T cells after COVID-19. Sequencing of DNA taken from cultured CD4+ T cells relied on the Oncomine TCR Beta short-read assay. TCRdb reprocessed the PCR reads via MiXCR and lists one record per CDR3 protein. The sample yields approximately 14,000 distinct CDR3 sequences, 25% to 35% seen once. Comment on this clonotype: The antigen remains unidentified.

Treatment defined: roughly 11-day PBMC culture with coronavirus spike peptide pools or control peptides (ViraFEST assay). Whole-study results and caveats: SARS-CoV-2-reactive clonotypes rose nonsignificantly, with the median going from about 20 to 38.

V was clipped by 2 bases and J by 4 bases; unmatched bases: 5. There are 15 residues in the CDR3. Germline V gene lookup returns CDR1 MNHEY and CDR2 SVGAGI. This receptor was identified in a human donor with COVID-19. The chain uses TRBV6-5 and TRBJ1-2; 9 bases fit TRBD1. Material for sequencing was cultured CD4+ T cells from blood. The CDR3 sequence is CASSYREDRGYGYTF. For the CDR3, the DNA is TGTGCCAGCAGTTACAGGGAGGACAGGGGCTATGGCTACACCTTC.